A selection of T cell receptor beta chains follows, all from one sample in a study of blood T cell repertoires in COVID-19. Sequenced by immunoSEQ multiplex PCR; TCRdb stores in-frame clones only, minus some. The top ten hold more than 9.5% of the sample, which has about 270,000 clones, over 75% seen once. The specimen was peripheral blood. All receptors come from a woman between 65 and 79 years old with acute or convalescent COVID-19. Both conserved end residues are part of each CDR3. Fields, in order: V gene, J gene, CDR3 protein.

v_gene: TRBV5-1; j_gene: TRBJ2-1; CDR3aa: CASSGAGLNEQFF
v_gene: TRBV5-1; j_gene: TRBJ1-1; CDR3aa: CASSLSRDTEAFF
v_gene: TRBV7-2; j_gene: TRBJ2-3; CDR3aa: CASSLSGGLSYYTQYF
v_gene: TRBV2; j_gene: TRBJ2-1; CDR3aa: CASGGFNNEQFF
v_gene: TRBV30; j_gene: TRBJ2-1; CDR3aa: CAWTPTGGNEQFF
v_gene: TRBV6-4; j_gene: TRBJ2-2; CDR3aa: CASRDTPGGNTGELFF
v_gene: TRBV6-2/TRBV6-3; j_gene: TRBJ2-7; CDR3aa: CASSYTLAFSYEQYF
v_gene: TRBV19; j_gene: TRBJ1-4; CDR3aa: CASSRPGDEKLFF
v_gene: TRBV18; j_gene: TRBJ1-1; CDR3aa: CASSPPSPSQWTEAFF
v_gene: TRBV6-6; j_gene: TRBJ1-2; CDR3aa: CASSYPAGTGYGYTF
v_gene: TRBV3-1/TRBV3-2; j_gene: TRBJ2-7; CDR3aa: CASSQRLYEQYF
v_gene: TRBV18; j_gene: TRBJ1-1; CDR3aa: CASSSTPSRGAFF
v_gene: TRBV30; j_gene: TRBJ2-3; CDR3aa: CAWSSSLAGGPADTQYF
v_gene: TRBV6-5; j_gene: TRBJ2-7; CDR3aa: CASSYSGGTAGEQYF
v_gene: TRBV11-2; j_gene: TRBJ1-2; CDR3aa: CASSSSDSFYGYTF
v_gene: TRBV12-5; j_gene: TRBJ2-1; CDR3aa: CASGPYPGQTQHYNEQFF
v_gene: TRBV20-1; j_gene: TRBJ2-5; CDR3aa: CSASGTSVRETQYF
v_gene: TRBV13; j_gene: TRBJ1-3; CDR3aa: CASSTTGLGNTIYF
v_gene: TRBV6-5; j_gene: TRBJ2-5; CDR3aa: CASSRDRGNGKTQYF
v_gene: TRBV10-3; j_gene: TRBJ2-2; CDR3aa: CAISVEVGELFF
v_gene: TRBV5-1; j_gene: TRBJ1-5; CDR3aa: CASSLGPRDRYSNQPQHF
v_gene: TRBV5-1; j_gene: TRBJ1-4; CDR3aa: CASRLNAGIYEKLFF
v_gene: TRBV30; j_gene: TRBJ1-1; CDR3aa: CAWSVGGYTEAFF
v_gene: TRBV15; j_gene: TRBJ2-2; CDR3aa: CATSRDSHTGELFF
v_gene: TRBV12-3/TRBV12-4; j_gene: TRBJ1-2; CDR3aa: CASSFPLYGYTF
v_gene: TRBV5-1; j_gene: TRBJ2-7; CDR3aa: CASSLLTASYEQYF
v_gene: TRBV7-9; j_gene: TRBJ2-3; CDR3aa: CASSSLQGAYTDTQYF
v_gene: TRBV5-8; j_gene: TRBJ1-1; CDR3aa: CASSLTRGTEAFF
v_gene: TRBV4-1; j_gene: TRBJ2-6; CDR3aa: CASSPSGANVLTF
v_gene: TRBV11-2; j_gene: TRBJ2-2; CDR3aa: CASSSPGQTNTGELFF
v_gene: TRBV5-6; j_gene: TRBJ2-7; CDR3aa: CASSPSGGGRNEQYF
v_gene: TRBV19; j_gene: TRBJ2-7; CDR3aa: CASSLQASYEQYF
v_gene: TRBV6-5; j_gene: TRBJ1-2; CDR3aa: CASTRTGGNYGYTF
v_gene: TRBV5-1; j_gene: TRBJ2-7; CDR3aa: CASRSGQGSYEQYF
v_gene: TRBV7-2; j_gene: TRBJ2-2; CDR3aa: CASSLTGVLTGELFF
v_gene: TRBV13; j_gene: TRBJ2-1; CDR3aa: CASSSRQGRASKQFF
v_gene: TRBV24-1; j_gene: TRBJ2-1; CDR3aa: CATRRSDGRDEQFF
v_gene: TRBV3-1/TRBV3-2; j_gene: TRBJ1-2; CDR3aa: CASSQEAVLGYTF
v_gene: TRBV4-1; j_gene: TRBJ1-2; CDR3aa: CASSQATGRGYGYTF
v_gene: TRBV5-4; j_gene: TRBJ1-2; CDR3aa: CASSLKTGGLYGYTF
v_gene: TRBV27; j_gene: TRBJ1-2; CDR3aa: CASSTQQGLLKGYTF
v_gene: TRBV6-5; j_gene: TRBJ1-6; CDR3aa: CASSYSSQGGFSPLHF
v_gene: TRBV12-5; j_gene: TRBJ2-7; CDR3aa: CASGLARDRGYEQYF
v_gene: TRBV15; j_gene: TRBJ2-5; CDR3aa: CATSRGGSSGGKTQYF
v_gene: TRBV5-4; j_gene: TRBJ2-5; CDR3aa: CASSLARSGAGQTQYF
v_gene: TRBV3-1/TRBV3-2; j_gene: TRBJ2-2; CDR3aa: CASSPGHRTGELFF
v_gene: TRBV7-2; j_gene: TRBJ2-1; CDR3aa: CASSPRQQSYNEQFF
v_gene: TRBV19; j_gene: TRBJ1-2; CDR3aa: CASSIYPQPRRDRGYTF
v_gene: TRBV27; j_gene: TRBJ1-2; CDR3aa: CASHAPGQGARGYTF
v_gene: TRBV5-1; j_gene: TRBJ1-1; CDR3aa: CASSLSRAGNTEAFF
v_gene: TRBV3-1/TRBV3-2; j_gene: TRBJ2-2; CDR3aa: CASSPFRDRFTGELFF
v_gene: TRBV28; j_gene: TRBJ1-2; CDR3aa: CASSLKARVSYGYTF
v_gene: TRBV20-1; j_gene: TRBJ2-7; CDR3aa: CSASFGTHQTF